This T cell receptor (beta chain) was recorded in a study of CD8 T cells in Susac syndrome. This CDR3 contains 16 residues. V dropped 0 bases and J dropped 4 bases, with 13 bases sitting between them. The V gene's germline CDR1 is LGHNA and CDR2 YSLEER. Roughly 0.45 to 1 ug RNA was reverse transcribed with random hexamers. TCRdb re-derived calls from the immunoSEQ multiplex PCR reads in MiXCR, one entry per CDR3 protein. Here the sample spans 170,000 or so distinct CDR3 sequences, 90% to 96% being singletons. The clonotype was recovered from a human donor with Susac syndrome. Sequenced input: CD4+ T cells from PBMCs. The rearrangement joins TRBV4-3 to TRBJ1-5; tentative D call: TRBD1 (5 bases). The CDR3 loop reads CASSQEAAGLNQPQHF. The CDR3 region has the DNA TGCGCCAGCAGCCAAGAGGCGGCAGGGCTAAATCAGCCCCAGCATTTT.